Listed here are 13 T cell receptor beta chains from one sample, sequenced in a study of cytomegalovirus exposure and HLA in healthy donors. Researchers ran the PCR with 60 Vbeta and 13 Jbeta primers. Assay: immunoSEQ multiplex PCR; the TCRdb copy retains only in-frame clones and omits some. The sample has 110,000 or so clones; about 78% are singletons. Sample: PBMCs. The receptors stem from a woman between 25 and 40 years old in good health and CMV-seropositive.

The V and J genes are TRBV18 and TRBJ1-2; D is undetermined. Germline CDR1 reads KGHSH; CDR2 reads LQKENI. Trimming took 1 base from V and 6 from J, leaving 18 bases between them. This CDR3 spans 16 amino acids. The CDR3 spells CASSPLSAAPGDGYTF. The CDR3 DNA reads TGTGCCAGCTCACCACTCTCCGCGGCTCCGGGTGATGGCTACACCTTC.

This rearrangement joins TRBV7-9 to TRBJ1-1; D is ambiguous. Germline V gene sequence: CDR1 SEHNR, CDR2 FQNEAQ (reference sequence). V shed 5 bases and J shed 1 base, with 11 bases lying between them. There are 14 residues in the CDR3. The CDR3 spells CASSPLLGNTEAFF. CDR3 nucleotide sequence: TGTGCCAGCAGCCCCCTTCTAGGGAACACTGAAGCTTTCTTT.

The CDR3 sequence: CASSPRREKEQPQHF. CDR3 coding DNA: TGTGCCAGCAGCCCGAGGAGAGAGAAAGAACAGCCCCAGCATTTT. This chain uses TRBV28 with TRBJ1-5, with D uncertain. V lost 6 bases to trimming and J lost 7 bases, with 19 bases between them. Germline CDR1 and CDR2: MDHEN and SYDVKM. The CDR3 consists of 15 residues.

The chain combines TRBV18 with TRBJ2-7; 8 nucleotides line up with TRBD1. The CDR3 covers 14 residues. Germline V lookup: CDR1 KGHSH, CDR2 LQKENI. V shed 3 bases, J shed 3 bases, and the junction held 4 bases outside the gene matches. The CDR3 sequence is CASSPDRAVYEQYF. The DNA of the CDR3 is TGTGCCAGCTCACCGGACAGGGCCGTCTACGAGCAGTACTTC.

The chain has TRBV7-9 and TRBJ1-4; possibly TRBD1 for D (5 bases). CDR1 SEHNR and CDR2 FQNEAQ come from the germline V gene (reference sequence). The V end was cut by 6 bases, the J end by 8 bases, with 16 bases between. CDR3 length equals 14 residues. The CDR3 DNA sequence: TGTGCCAGCAGTCACAACGGGGGGGGAGAAAAACTGTTTTTT. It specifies CASSHNGGGEKLFF. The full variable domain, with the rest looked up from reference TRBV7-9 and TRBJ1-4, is DTGVSQNPRHKITKRGQNVTFRCDPISEHNRLYWYRQTLGQGPEFLTYFQNEAQLEKSRLLSDRFSAERPKGSFSTLEIQRTEQGDSAMYLCASSHNGGGEKLFFGSGTQLSVL.

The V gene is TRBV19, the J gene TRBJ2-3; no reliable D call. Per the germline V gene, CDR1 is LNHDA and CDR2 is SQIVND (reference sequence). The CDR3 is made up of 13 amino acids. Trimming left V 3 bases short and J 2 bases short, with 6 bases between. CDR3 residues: CASSMTYTDTQYF. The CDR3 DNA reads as TGTGCCAGTAGTATGACTTACACAGATACGCAGTATTTT.

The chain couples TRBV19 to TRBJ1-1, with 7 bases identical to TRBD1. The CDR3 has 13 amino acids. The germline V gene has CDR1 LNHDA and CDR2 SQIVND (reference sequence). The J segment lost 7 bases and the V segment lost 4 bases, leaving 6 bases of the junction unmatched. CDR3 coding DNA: TGTGCCAGTAGTAGAGGGGGCGCGGGTGAAGCTTTCTTT. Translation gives CASSRGGAGEAFF.

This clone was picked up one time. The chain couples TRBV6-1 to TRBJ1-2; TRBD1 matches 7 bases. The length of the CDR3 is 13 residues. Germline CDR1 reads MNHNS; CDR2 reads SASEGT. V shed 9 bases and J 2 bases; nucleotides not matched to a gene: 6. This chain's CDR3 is CASNTGANYGYTF. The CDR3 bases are TGTGCCAGTAATACAGGGGCAAACTATGGCTACACCTTC.

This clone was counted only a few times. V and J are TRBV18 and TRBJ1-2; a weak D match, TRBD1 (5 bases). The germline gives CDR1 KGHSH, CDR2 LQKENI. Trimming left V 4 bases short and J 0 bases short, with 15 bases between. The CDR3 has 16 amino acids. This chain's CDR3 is CASSQRDSGANYGYTF. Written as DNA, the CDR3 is TGTGCCAGCTCACAAAGGGACTCAGGAGCTAACTATGGCTACACCTTC.

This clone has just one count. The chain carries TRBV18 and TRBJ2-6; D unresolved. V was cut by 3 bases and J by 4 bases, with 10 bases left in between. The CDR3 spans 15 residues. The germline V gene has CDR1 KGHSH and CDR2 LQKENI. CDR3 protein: CASSPWVAGANVLTF. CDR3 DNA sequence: TGTGCCAGCTCACCTTGGGTAGCAGGGGCCAACGTCCTGACTTTC. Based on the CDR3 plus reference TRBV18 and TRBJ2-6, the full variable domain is NAGVMQNPRHLVRRRGQEARLRCSPMKGHSHVYWYRQLPEEGLKFMVYLQKENIIDESGMPKERFSAEFPKEGPSILRIQQVVRGDSAAYFCASSPWVAGANVLTFGAGSRLTVL.

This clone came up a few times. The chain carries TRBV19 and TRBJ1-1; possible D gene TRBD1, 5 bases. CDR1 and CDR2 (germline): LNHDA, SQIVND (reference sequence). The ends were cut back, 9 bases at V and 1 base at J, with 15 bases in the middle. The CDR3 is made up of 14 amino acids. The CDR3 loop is CASRRGGRNTEAFF. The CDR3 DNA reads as TGTGCCAGCCGACGCGGGGGTAGGAACACTGAAGCTTTCTTT.

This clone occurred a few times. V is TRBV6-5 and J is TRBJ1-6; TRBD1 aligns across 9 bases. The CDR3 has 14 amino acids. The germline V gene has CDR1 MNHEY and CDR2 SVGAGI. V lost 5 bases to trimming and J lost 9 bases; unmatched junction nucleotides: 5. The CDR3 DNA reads TGTGCCAGCAGTACCGGGACAGGGTTTTCACCCCTCCACTTT. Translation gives CASSTGTGFSPLHF.

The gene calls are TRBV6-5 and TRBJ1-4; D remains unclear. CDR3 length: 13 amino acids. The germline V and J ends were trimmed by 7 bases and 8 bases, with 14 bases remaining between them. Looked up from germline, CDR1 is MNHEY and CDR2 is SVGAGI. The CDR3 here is CASTKRGWEKLFF. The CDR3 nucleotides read TGTGCCAGCACCAAGAGAGGGTGGGAAAAACTGTTTTTT.